This TCR beta chain is drawn from a study of identical twins. Study-level points and caveats: Within twin pairs, the out-of-frame alpha sequences they shared showed excess low generation probability. It was cross-sectional statistical analysis, not following the same donors, that the conclusions relied on.

A remark on this clonotype: Its antigen is undetermined.

In every case, the donor was a healthy Caucasian. V shed 2 bases and J shed 1 base, with 11 bases lying between them. CDR1 MNHEY and CDR2 SVGAGI come from the germline V gene. CDR3 length: 15 amino acids. Template switching (which added a universal primer site) was used, and cDNA carried unique molecular identifiers. TCRdb recomputed calls from the 5' RACE reads with MiXCR, one row per CDR3 protein. Among around 550,000 distinct CDR3 sequences, 12% to 15% were seen once, and the ten largest hold roughly 0.42%. This same sample was also taken into another study, of yellow fever vaccine responses in identical twins.

The V gene is TRBV6-5, the J gene TRBJ2-5; D is perhaps TRBD1 (6 bases). This receptor was taken from a woman between 18 and 29 years old in good health. The sample taken for sequencing was CD4+ T cells sorted from blood. CDR3 DNA sequence: TGTGCCAGCAGTTACGCACAGGGACCCCAAGAGACCCAGTACTTC. Translated: CASSYAQGPQETQYF.